The T cell receptor (beta chain) described here comes from a study of shared clonotypes between healthy human individuals (dated by TCRdb to the early 2020s). For the study in its entirety: The cohort included a few men and a couple of women between 18 and 49 years of age. For each donor, CD4 naive and CD4 memory were each run on three plates, CD8 naive on two plates, and CD8 memory on one plate. To estimate repertoire size and how much clonotypes are shared between individuals, the study performed deep sequencing of blood TCR repertoires from about 5 healthy adults. To increase sequencing depth and limit assay-specific biases, different laboratories used diverse techniques to prepare libraries and sequence TCR repertoires. Between about 0.85 and 10 billion PBMCs per donor were obtained by leukapheresis. Results the study describes overall, beyond this receptor: Naive subsets generally had larger estimated clonotype richness than memory subsets did. Because the study included a small number of donors, the genetic and exposure-history diversity represented was limited. Sampling was restricted to blood, and TCR repertoires in tissue are likely to differ from TCR repertoires in blood. Higher generation probabilities were observed for clonotypes shared by all four sorted-subset donors than for non-shared clonotypes. Pairwise subsampling led to the expectation that sequencing depth would affect the degree of clonotype sharing among donors. Rarefaction of sorted-subset datasets indicated incomplete sequencing despite the large sequencing depth. Across a handful of donors, roughly 5.1% of naive CD4, around 3.5% of naive CD8, approximately 2.5% of memory CD4, and 0.4% of memory CD8 clonotypes were shared.

Using the deep immunoSEQ assay, multiplex PCR amplified TCR CDR3 regions from genomic DNA. Extracted genomic DNA from each cell subset was distributed evenly across all wells of several immunoSEQ 96-well plates, and each plate was treated as a replicate. Each replicate PCR for sorted subsets received about 200 ng genomic DNA, equal to about 29,000 T cell genomes. Purified libraries were measured with a Qubit 3.0 fluorometer, size-checked on a Bioanalyzer 2100, and measured again with the KAPA Library Quantification kit. Every immunoSEQ 96-well plate was sequenced on a dedicated single-read 150-cycle Illumina NextSeq 550 flow cell. The source study handled its data this way. Because only junctional sequences without quality scores were contained in the immunoSEQ output, filtering matching that applied to full-length reads could not be performed. Sequences were annotated with PyIR, a Python wrapper for IgBLAST v1.9, and V/J genes and CDR3 were assigned using IMGT germline references. Reads with weak V/J assignments (E-value above 1e-6), missing CDR3, stop codons, out-of-frame junctions, or ambiguous translated residues were removed. A V3J clonotype was defined by an identical inferred V gene, J gene, and CDR3 amino acid sequence. Percentage overlap between repertoires was calculated by dividing the number of shared unique clonotypes by the size of the smaller repertoire. Three approaches were used to assess repertoire richness: RTK rarefaction, the Chao1 estimator, and Recon v2.1 estimates of unobserved clonotypes. OLGA was used to compute generation probabilities for all TCRbeta clonotypes that the gDNA method yielded from a handful of donors. In its TCRdb copy, this immuneACCESS table keeps in-frame sequences only and misses some clones. Where compared with another copy, unresolved V genes explain less than half of these, and the others have no known cause. V and J calls and clone size come straight from that table; D and trimming were deduced from the DNA. In this sample the table shows 1 million to 1.2 million clones, roughly 80% of which occur a single time. Clones ranked in the top ten supply approximately 0.95% of the sample.

As encoded in the germline V gene, CDR1 is MDHEN while CDR2 is SYDVKM. Measured from the cysteine to the phenylalanine, the CDR3 is 15 residues long. Only the CDR3 region is kept as DNA, spanning 45 bases read in frame from base 1. Trimming leaves V shorter by 8 bases and J shorter by 0 bases, with the junction holding 8 bases beyond the gene matches. The donors were healthy, HIV-negative adults with no recently reported acute infections or vaccinations. Every donor was a Caucasian adult living in Nashville, Tennessee, USA. Magnetic negative selection was used to enrich CD4+ T cells, after which naive cells were positively selected on CD45RA and the negative fraction became the memory subset. Blood was collected by leukapheresis, and PBMCs were isolated by Ficoll-Histopaque density gradient centrifugation and then cryopreserved in liquid nitrogen vapor phase. Purity and quantity of every magnetically sorted T cell population were checked by analytical flow cytometry. Each sorted fraction had its genomic DNA isolated and then quantified by UV absorbance on a Nanodrop 2000c.

On this clone itself: This clone's antigen is unknown. Within one base of it there is no much larger clone, and no base qualities were kept.

Material: memory CD4+ T cells from PBMCs. The sample's cell subset or site label, in plain terms: CD45RA-negative fraction. The clonotype comes from a man aged 18 to 29 in good health. Some clones in this sample may be carry-over from other donors' samples. This chain joins TRBV28 to TRBJ2-7; the junction holds 9 bases that match TRBD1. The CDR3 protein is CASRAGTGSSYEQYF. The DNA sequence is as follows: TGTGCCAGCCGCGCCGGGACAGGGAGCTCCTACGAGCAGTACTTC.